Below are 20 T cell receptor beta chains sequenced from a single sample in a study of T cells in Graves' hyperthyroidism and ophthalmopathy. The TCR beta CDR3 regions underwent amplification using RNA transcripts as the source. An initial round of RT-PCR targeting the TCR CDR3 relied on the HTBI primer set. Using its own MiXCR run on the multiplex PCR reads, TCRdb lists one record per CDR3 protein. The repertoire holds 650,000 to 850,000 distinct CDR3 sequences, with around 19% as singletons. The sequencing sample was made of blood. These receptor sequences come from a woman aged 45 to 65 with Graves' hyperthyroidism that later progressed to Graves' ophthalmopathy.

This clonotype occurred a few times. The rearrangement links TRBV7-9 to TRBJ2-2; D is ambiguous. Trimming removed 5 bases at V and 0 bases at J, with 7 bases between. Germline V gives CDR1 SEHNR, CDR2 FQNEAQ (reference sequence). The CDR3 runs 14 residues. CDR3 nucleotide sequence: TGTGCCAGCAGCGACTCTCCGAACACCGGGGAGCTGTTTTTT. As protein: CASSDSPNTGELFF.

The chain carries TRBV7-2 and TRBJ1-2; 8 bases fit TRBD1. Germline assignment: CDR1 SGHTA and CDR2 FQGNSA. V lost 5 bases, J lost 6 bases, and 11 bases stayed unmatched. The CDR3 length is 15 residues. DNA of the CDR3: TGTGCCAGCAGCCCGCGGACAGGGAAGGTCGATGGCTACACCTTC. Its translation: CASSPRTGKVDGYTF.

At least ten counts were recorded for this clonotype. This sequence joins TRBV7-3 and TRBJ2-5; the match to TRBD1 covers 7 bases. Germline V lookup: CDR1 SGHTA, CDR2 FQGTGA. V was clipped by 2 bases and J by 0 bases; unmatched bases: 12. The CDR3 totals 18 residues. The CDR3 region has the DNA TGTGCCAGCAGCTTAGTCAGGCGCGCACAGGGGAACCAAGAGACCCAGTACTTC. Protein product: CASSLVRRAQGNQETQYF.

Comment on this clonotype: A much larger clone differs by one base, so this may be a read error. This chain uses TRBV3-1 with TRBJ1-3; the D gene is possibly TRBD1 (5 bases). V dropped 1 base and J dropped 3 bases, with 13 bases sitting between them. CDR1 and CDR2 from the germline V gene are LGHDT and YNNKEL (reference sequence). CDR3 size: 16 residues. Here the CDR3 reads CASSQAGIGVGNTIYF. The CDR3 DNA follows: TGTGCCAGCAGCCAAGCCGGGATAGGGGTTGGAAACACCATATATTTT. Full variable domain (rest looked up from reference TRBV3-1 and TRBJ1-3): DTAVSQTPKYLVTQMGNDKSIKCEQNLGHDTMYWYKQDSKKFLKIMFSYNNKELIINETVPNRFSPKSPDKAHLNLHINSLELGDSAVYFCASSQAGIGVGNTIYFGEGSWLTVV.

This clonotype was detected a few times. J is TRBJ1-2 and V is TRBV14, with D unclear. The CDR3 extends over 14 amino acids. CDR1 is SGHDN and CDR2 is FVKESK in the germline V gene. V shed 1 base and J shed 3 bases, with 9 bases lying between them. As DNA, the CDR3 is TGTGCCAGCAGCCAAGCGCGCGCGGACTATGGCTACACCTTC. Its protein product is CASSQARADYGYTF.

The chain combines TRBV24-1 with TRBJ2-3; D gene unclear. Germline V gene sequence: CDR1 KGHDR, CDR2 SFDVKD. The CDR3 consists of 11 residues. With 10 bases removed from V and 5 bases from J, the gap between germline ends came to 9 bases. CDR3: CATERLDTQYF. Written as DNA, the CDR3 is TGTGCCACGGAGAGATTAGATACGCAGTATTTT.

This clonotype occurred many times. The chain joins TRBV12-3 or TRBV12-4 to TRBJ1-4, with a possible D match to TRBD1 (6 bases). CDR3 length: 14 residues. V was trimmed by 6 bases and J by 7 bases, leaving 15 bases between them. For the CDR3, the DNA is TGTGCCAGCAGCTTAAGACAGGCGGGTGAAAAACTGTTTTTT. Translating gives CASSLRQAGEKLFF.

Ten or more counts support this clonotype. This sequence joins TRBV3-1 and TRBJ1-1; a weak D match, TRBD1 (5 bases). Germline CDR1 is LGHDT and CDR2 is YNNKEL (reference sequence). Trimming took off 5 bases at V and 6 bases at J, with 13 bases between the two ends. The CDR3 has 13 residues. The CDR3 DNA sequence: TGTGCCAGCAGCGGGACCAGGGACGCTGAAGCTTTCTTT. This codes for CASSGTRDAEAFF.

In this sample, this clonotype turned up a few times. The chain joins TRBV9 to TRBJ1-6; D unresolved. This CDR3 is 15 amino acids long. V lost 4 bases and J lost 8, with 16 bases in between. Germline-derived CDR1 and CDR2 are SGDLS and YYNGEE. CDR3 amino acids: CASSPSTLVDSPLHF. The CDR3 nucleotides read TGTGCCAGCAGCCCCTCGACGTTGGTGGATTCACCCCTCCACTTT.

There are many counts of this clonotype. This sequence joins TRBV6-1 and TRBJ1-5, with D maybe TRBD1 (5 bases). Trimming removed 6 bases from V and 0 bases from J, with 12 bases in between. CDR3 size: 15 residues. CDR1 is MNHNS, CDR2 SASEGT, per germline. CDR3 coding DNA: TGTGCCAGCAGCTTAGGCGGGGGTAGCAATCAGCCCCAGCATTTT. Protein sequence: CASSLGGGSNQPQHF.

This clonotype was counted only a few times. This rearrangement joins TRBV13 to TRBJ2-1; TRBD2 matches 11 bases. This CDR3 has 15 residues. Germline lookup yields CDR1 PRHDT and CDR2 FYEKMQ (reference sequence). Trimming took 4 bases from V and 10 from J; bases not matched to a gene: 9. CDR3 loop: CASSSLLAGGGEQFF. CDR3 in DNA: TGTGCCAGCAGCTCCCTTCTAGCGGGGGGAGGAGAGCAGTTCTTC.

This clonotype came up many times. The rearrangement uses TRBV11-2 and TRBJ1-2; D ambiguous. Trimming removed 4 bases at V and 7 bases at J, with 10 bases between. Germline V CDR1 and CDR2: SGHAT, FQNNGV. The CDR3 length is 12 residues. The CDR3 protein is CASSSLISGYTF. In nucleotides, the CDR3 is TGTGCCAGCAGCTCATTAATCTCTGGCTACACCTTC. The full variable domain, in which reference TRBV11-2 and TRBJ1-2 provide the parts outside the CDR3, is EAGVAQSPRYKIIEKRQSVAFWCNPISGHATLYWYQQILGQGPKLLIQFQNNGVVDDSQLPKDRFSAERLKGVDSTLKIQPAKLEDSAVYLCASSSLISGYTFGSGTRLTVV.

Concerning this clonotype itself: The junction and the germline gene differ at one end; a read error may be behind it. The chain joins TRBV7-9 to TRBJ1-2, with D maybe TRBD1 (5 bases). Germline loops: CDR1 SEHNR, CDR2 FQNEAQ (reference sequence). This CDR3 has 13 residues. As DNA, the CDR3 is TGTGCCAGCAGCTTAGTTCCCAGGGAGGACTACGCCTTC. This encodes CASSLVPREDYAF.

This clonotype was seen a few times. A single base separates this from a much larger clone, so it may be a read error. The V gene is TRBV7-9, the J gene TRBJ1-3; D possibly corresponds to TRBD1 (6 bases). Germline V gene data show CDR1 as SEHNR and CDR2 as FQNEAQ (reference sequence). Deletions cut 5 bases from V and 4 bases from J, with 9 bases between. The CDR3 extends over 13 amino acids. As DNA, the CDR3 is TGTGCCAGCAGCGCCGGACAGGGAAACACCATATATTTT. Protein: CASSAGQGNTIYF.

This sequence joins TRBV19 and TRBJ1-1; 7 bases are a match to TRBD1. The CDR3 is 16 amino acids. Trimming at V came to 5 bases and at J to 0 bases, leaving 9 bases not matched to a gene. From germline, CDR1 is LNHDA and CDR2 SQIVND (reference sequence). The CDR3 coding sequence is TGTGCCAGTAGTCCTACAGGGGATGGGGTGAACACTGAAGCTTTCTTT. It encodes CASSPTGDGVNTEAFF.

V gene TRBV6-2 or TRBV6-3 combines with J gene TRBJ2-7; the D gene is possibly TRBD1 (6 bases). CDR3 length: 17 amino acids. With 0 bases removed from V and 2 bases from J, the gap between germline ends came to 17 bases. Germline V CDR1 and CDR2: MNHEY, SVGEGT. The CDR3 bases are TGTGCCAGCAGTTACTCGTACAGGGACCACGCTGCCTACGAGCAGTACTTC. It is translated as CASSYSYRDHAAYEQYF.

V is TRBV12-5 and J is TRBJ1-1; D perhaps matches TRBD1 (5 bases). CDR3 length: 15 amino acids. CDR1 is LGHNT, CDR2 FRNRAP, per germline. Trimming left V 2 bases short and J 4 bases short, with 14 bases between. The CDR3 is CASGLSGTETTEAFF. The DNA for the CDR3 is TGTGCTAGTGGTTTGTCAGGGACGGAGACCACTGAAGCTTTCTTT.

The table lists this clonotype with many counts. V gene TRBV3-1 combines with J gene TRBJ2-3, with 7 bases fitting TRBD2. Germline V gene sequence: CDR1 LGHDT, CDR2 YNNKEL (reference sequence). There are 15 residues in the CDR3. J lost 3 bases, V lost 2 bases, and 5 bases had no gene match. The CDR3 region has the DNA TGTGCCAGCAGCCAAACCAGCGGGGAGACAGATACGCAGTATTTT. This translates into CASSQTSGETDTQYF.

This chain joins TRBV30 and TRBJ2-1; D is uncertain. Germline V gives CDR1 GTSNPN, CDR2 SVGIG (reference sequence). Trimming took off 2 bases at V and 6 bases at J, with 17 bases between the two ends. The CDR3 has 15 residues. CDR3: CAWSRVQAHFNEQFF. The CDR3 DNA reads TGTGCCTGGAGTAGGGTCCAGGCCCATTTCAATGAGCAGTTCTTC.

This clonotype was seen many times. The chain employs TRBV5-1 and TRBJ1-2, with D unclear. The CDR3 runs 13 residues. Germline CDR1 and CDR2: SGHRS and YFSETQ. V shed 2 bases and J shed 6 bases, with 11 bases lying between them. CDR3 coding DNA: TGCGCCAGCAGCTTAGAAGGAAAGAATGGCTACACCTTC. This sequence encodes CASSLEGKNGYTF.